Detailed here is one TCR beta chain. Its antigen is still unknown. This entry belongs to a study of T cell repertoires and Cas9 in healthy adults. In the study overall: SpCas9-reactive CD4 and CD8 T cells were characterized for potency, cytotoxicity and lineage. Overall study findings and caveats: Reportedly, SpCas9-reactive effector T cell proliferation and function were mitigated by SpCas9-reactive Tregs in vitro.

Germline values: CDR1 LNHDA, CDR2 SQIVND (reference sequence). With 5 bases removed from V and 5 bases from J, the gap between germline ends came to 13 bases. This CDR3 has 13 amino acids. Assay: immunoSEQ multiplex PCR; the TCRdb copy retains only in-frame clones and omits some. The data show 20,000 to 25,000 clones, more than 90% seen once. The V gene is TRBV19, the J gene TRBJ2-7; D remains unclear. This receptor was identified in a human donor in good health. The specimen was CD4+ effector T cells (CD127+, CD25-, CD137-, CD154-) from PBMCs; culture status not recorded. The CDR3 DNA reads TGTGCCAGTAGTGTTAGCAATCCGAACGAGCAGTACTTC. Protein sequence: CASSVSNPNEQYF.